The 15 T cell receptor beta chains reported below all come from one sample, sequenced in a study of cytomegalovirus exposure and HLA in healthy donors. It was with 60 Vbeta and 13 Jbeta primers that the PCR ran. Assay used: immunoSEQ multiplex PCR; TCRdb lists only in-frame clones, some missing. This sample has under 150,000 clones, with roughly 80% found just once. The sequencing input was PBMCs. All receptors derive from a woman in her sixties or seventies in good health and CMV-seronegative.

The DNA for the CDR3 is TGCGCCAGCAGCCAAGAGGCCACAGGGCGGTCCTACGAGCAGTACTTC. Encoded protein: CASSQEATGRSYEQYF. V is TRBV4-1 and J is TRBJ2-7; D is perhaps TRBD1 (6 bases). The V end lost 0 bases, the J end lost 1 base, and 13 bases lay between the germline ends. CDR3 length equals 16 residues. Germline CDR1 and CDR2: MGHRA and YSYEKL.

The chain recombines TRBV5-4 with TRBJ2-7; weak D call: TRBD1 (5 bases). This CDR3 region has 17 residues. The V gene's germline CDR1 is SGHNT and CDR2 YYREEE (reference sequence). Trimming pared 4 bases from V and 6 bases from J, leaving 26 bases between. CDR3 DNA sequence: TGTGCCAGCAGCCCCCCGGGTGGCAGGGTATCCGGTCGCGAGCAGTACTTC. Translated: CASSPPGGRVSGREQYF.

The chain employs TRBV18 and TRBJ1-4; D is uncertain. This CDR3 comprises 15 residues. The ends were cut back, 6 bases at V and 2 bases at J, with 13 bases in the middle. The germline V gene has CDR1 KGHSH and CDR2 LQKENI. DNA for the CDR3: TGTGCCAGCTCCGGGATGGGTAGGACTAATGAAAAACTGTTTTTT. It is translated as CASSGMGRTNEKLFF.

The chain is built from TRBV5-1 and TRBJ2-2; the match to TRBD1 covers 9 bases. Germline V CDR1 and CDR2: SGHRS, YFSETQ. V was clipped by 1 base and J by 5 bases; unmatched bases: 12. The CDR3 consists of 18 residues. This CDR3 is CASSLLAVGQGSTGELFF. The DNA for the CDR3 is TGCGCCAGCAGCTTGCTTGCTGTGGGACAGGGATCTACCGGGGAGCTGTTTTTT. Full variable domain (missing parts from reference TRBV5-1 and TRBJ2-2): KAGVTQTPRYLIKTRGQQVTLSCSPISGHRSVSWYQQTPGQGLQFLFEYFSETQRNKGNFPGRFSGRQFSNSRSEMNVSTLELGDSALYLCASSLLAVGQGSTGELFFGEGSRLTVL.

CDR3 loop: CASRSSGVSPLHF. The CDR3 bases are TGTGCCAGCAGGTCCTCGGGGGTGTCACCCCTCCACTTT. The chain recombines TRBV28 with TRBJ1-6; tentative D call: TRBD1 (5 bases). The CDR3 runs 13 residues. Germline values: CDR1 MDHEN, CDR2 SYDVKM. Trimming shortened V by 6 bases and J by 10 bases, and 13 bases separated the two germline ends.

The CDR3, as DNA: TGCGCCAGCAGCCTAGGGGTCGGACAGCCCCAGCATTTT. It yields the protein CASSLGVGQPQHF. V gene TRBV4-1 combines with J gene TRBJ1-5; D is possibly TRBD1 (5 bases). Germline V gives CDR1 MGHRA, CDR2 YSYEKL. CDR3 length equals 13 residues. V was pared by 4 bases and J by 7 bases, with 11 bases between.

J is TRBJ2-3 and V is TRBV5-4; TRBD1 is a possible D gene (7 bases). There are 14 residues in the CDR3. Germline values: CDR1 SGHNT, CDR2 YYREEE (reference sequence). Trimming stripped 0 bases from V and 6 bases from J, with 11 bases between. CDR3 sequence: CASSLDRGGDTQYF. The CDR3 nucleotides are TGTGCCAGCAGCTTGGACAGGGGAGGCGATACGCAGTATTTT.

The J gene is TRBJ2-3, the V gene TRBV30; a possible D gene is TRBD2 (5 bases). Per the germline V gene, CDR1 is GTSNPN and CDR2 is SVGIG (reference sequence). The length of the CDR3 is 15 residues. V lost 0 bases and J lost 0, with 10 bases in between. The DNA for the CDR3 is TGTGCCTGGAGTGTCGGGGAAATCAGCACAGATACGCAGTATTTT. Its translation: CAWSVGEISTDTQYF.

V gene TRBV15 combines with J gene TRBJ2-3; D possibly corresponds to TRBD2 (6 bases). In germline, CDR1 is LNHNV, CDR2 YYDKDF (reference sequence). V lost 1 base and J 10 bases, leaving 18 bases between the germline ends. The CDR3 has 15 amino acids. This CDR3 reads CATSRVGGSSSSQYF. The CDR3 DNA reads as TGTGCCACCAGCAGAGTGGGAGGTTCGTCTTCATCGCAGTATTTT.

The genes are TRBV9 and TRBJ2-3; 12 bases are shared with TRBD2. Germline V gene data show CDR1 as SGDLS and CDR2 as YYNGEE. The CDR3 has 13 residues. V was pared by 7 bases and J by 5 bases, with 2 bases of the junction left unmatched. The CDR3 sequence: CASGTSGLDTQYF. The CDR3 DNA is TGTGCCAGCGGGACTAGCGGGCTAGATACGCAGTATTTT.

This chain connects TRBV5-6 to TRBJ2-2; perhaps TRBD1 as D (6 bases). The CDR3 is made up of 15 amino acids. The germline V and J ends were trimmed by 4 bases and 4 bases, with 14 bases remaining between them. Germline CDR1 reads SGHDT; CDR2 reads YYEEEE. CDR3 residues: CASSLFGQTTGELFF. As DNA, the CDR3 is TGTGCCAGCAGCCTCTTCGGACAGACCACCGGGGAGCTGTTTTTT. The entire variable domain, with the rest obtained from reference TRBV5-6 and TRBJ2-2, is as follows: DAGVTQSPTHLIKTRGQQVTLRCSPKSGHDTVSWYQQALGQGPQFIFQYYEEEERQRGNFPDRFSGHQFPNYSSELNVNALLLGDSALYLCASSLFGQTTGELFFGEGSRLTVL.

The rearrangement joins TRBV7-2 to TRBJ2-7, with 9 nucleotides matching TRBD1. Trimming cost V 3 bases and J 5 bases; bases outside gene matches: 5. The length of the CDR3 is 14 residues. The V gene's germline CDR1 is SGHTA and CDR2 FQGNSA. The DNA for the CDR3 is TGTGCCAGCAGCTTGTATCGGGACAGGGACGAGCAGTACTTC. Its protein product is CASSLYRDRDEQYF. The full variable domain, completed using reference TRBV7-2 and TRBJ2-7, is GAGVSQSPSNKVTEKGKDVELRCDPISGHTALYWYRQSLGQGLEFLIYFQGNSAPDKSGLPSDRFSAERTGGSVSTLTIQRTQQEDSAVYLCASSLYRDRDEQYFGPGTRLTVT.

The chain uses TRBV18 and TRBJ2-7, with TRBD2 matching 11 bases. This CDR3 is built from 15 residues. Germline V gene data show CDR1 as KGHSH and CDR2 as LQKENI. Germline trimming cut 3 bases from V and 4 bases from J; bases unmatched to any gene: 5. CDR3: CASSPTSGAGYEQYF. The DNA for the CDR3 is TGTGCCAGCTCACCGACTAGCGGGGCAGGGTACGAGCAGTACTTC.

The CDR3 spells CASSLVSLDPIPPHEQFF. In DNA form, the CDR3 reads TGCGCCAGCAGCTTGGTGAGCCTCGATCCGATCCCCCCTCATGAGCAGTTCTTC. The chain joins TRBV5-1 to TRBJ2-1; D is unclear. This CDR3 region has 18 residues. Trimming pared 0 bases from V and 8 bases from J, leaving 24 bases between. From germline, CDR1 is SGHRS and CDR2 YFSETQ.

V gene TRBV18 combines with J gene TRBJ2-5, with D maybe TRBD2 (6 bases). CDR3 length: 14 residues. Trimming took 4 bases from V and 4 from J, leaving 13 bases between them. Germline V gene sequence: CDR1 KGHSH, CDR2 LQKENI. DNA for the CDR3: TGTGCCAGCTCACGGGGGAGGAGCGGAGAGACCCAGTACTTC. This gives the protein CASSRGRSGETQYF. Complete variable domain (other parts from reference TRBV18 and TRBJ2-5): NAGVMQNPRHLVRRRGQEARLRCSPMKGHSHVYWYRQLPEEGLKFMVYLQKENIIDESGMPKERFSAEFPKEGPSILRIQQVVRGDSAAYFCASSRGRSGETQYFGPGTRLLVL.